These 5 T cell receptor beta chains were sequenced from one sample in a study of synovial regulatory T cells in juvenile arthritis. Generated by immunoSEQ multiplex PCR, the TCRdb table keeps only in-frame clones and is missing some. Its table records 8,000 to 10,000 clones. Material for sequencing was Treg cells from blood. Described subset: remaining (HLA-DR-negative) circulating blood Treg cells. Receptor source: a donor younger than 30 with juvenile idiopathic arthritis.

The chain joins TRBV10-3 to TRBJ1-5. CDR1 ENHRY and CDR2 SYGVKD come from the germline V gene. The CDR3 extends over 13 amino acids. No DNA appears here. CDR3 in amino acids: CAISGTSSQPQHF.

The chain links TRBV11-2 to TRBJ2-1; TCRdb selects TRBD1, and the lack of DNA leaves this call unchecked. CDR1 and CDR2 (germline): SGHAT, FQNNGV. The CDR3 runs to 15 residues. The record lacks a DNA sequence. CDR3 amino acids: CASSPGPFGGAGQFF.

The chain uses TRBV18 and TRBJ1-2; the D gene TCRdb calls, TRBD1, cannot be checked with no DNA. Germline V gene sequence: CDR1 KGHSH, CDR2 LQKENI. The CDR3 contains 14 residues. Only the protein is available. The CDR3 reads CASSPRQGAQGYTF.

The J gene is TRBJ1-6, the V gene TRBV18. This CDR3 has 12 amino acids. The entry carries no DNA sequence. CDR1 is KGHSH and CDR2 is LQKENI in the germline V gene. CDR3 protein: CASSPYNSPLHF.

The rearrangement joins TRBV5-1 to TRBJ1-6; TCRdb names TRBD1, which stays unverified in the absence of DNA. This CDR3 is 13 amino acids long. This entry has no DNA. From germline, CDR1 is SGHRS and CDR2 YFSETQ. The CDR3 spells CASHSSYNSPLHF.